These T cell receptor beta chains were read from a single sample in a study of Ad26.COV2.S vaccination and SARS-CoV-2 variants. Profiled with immunoSEQ multiplex PCR; TCRdb holds only in-frame clones, not every one. Counted here are about 320,000 clones, roughly 84% occurring once; the ten biggest clones make up roughly 1.9%. The sample here was peripheral blood, taken in a trial of Ad26.COV2.S vaccine versus placebo. These receptors were taken from a person between 18 and 59 years old who received the Ad26.COV2.S COVID-19 vaccine or a placebo. CDR3s include the opening cysteine and the closing phenylalanine or tryptophan. A D gene is named only where the DNA matches it firmly. Expanded clones get a size class; other rows say once, few or many, or leave the size out.

J gene: TRBJ2-3
V gene: TRBV7-3
D gene: -
clone size: -
CDR3 protein: CASSANRGGNTDTQYF
CDR3 DNA: TGTGCCAGCAGCGCCAACAGGGGAGGGAACACAGATACGCAGTATTTT

J gene: TRBJ1-1
V gene: TRBV3-1/TRBV3-2
D gene: -
clone size: -
CDR3 protein: CASSQDPQGNTEAFF
CDR3 DNA: TGTGCCAGCAGCCAAGACCCTCAGGGGAACACTGAAGCTTTCTTT

J gene: TRBJ1-6
V gene: TRBV5-6
D gene: TRBD1
clone size: -
CDR3 protein: CASSWGTATNSPLHF
CDR3 DNA: TGTGCCAGCAGCTGGGGGACAGCTACTAATTCACCCCTCCACTTT

J gene: TRBJ1-2
V gene: TRBV6-5
D gene: TRBD1
clone size: -
CDR3 protein: CASSYLQGDGYTF
CDR3 DNA: TGTGCCAGCAGTTACCTACAGGGGGATGGCTACACCTTC

J gene: TRBJ2-7
V gene: TRBV6-4
D gene: -
clone size: -
CDR3 protein: CASSVWAGDYEQYF
CDR3 DNA: TGTGCCAGCAGTGTATGGGCAGGGGACTACGAGCAGTACTTC

J gene: TRBJ1-2
V gene: TRBV4-1
D gene: TRBD1
clone size: -
CDR3 protein: CASSQPFKDRGDTF
CDR3 DNA: TGCGCCAGCAGCCAACCCTTTAAGGACAGGGGAGACACCTTC

J gene: TRBJ1-3
V gene: TRBV9
D gene: -
clone size: -
CDR3 protein: CASSLPGVENTIYF
CDR3 DNA: TGTGCCAGCAGCCTTCCAGGGGTGGAAAACACCATATATTTT

J gene: TRBJ2-1
V gene: TRBV3-1/TRBV3-2
D gene: TRBD2
clone size: -
CDR3 protein: CASSQERPSGGPEQFF
CDR3 DNA: TGTGCCAGCAGCCAAGAGCGCCCTAGCGGGGGGCCGGAGCAGTTCTTC

J gene: TRBJ2-2
V gene: TRBV9
D gene: TRBD2
clone size: -
CDR3 protein: CASSVAGGITGELFF
CDR3 DNA: TGTGCCAGCAGCGTAGCGGGGGGGATCACCGGGGAGCTGTTTTTT

J gene: TRBJ1-2
V gene: TRBV5-1
D gene: -
clone size: -
CDR3 protein: CASGVDPSGGNGYTF
CDR3 DNA: TGCGCCAGCGGGGTCGACCCTTCTGGGGGCAATGGCTACACCTTC

J gene: TRBJ1-2
V gene: TRBV4-3
D gene: -
clone size: -
CDR3 protein: CASSQDEKGGYGYTF
CDR3 DNA: TGCGCCAGCAGCCAAGATGAAAAGGGAGGCTATGGCTACACCTTC

J gene: TRBJ1-1
V gene: TRBV10-3
D gene: TRBD1
clone size: once
CDR3 protein: CAISESPLYRGGVAEAFF
CDR3 DNA: TGTGCCATCAGTGAGTCCCCCTTATACAGGGGAGGAGTCGCTGAAGCTTTCTTT

J gene: TRBJ1-1
V gene: TRBV3-1/TRBV3-2
D gene: -
clone size: -
CDR3 protein: CASSQRPTEAFF
CDR3 DNA: TGTGCCAGCAGCCAAAGGCCCACTGAAGCTTTCTTT

J gene: TRBJ1-3
V gene: TRBV9
D gene: TRBD1
clone size: -
CDR3 protein: CASSVTGVSSGNTIYF
CDR3 DNA: TGTGCCAGCAGCGTGACAGGGGTGAGCTCTGGAAACACCATATATTTT

J gene: TRBJ1-6
V gene: TRBV30
D gene: -
clone size: -
CDR3 protein: CAWSIIRGSPLHF
CDR3 DNA: TGTGCCTGGAGTATAATCAGGGGTTCACCCCTCCACTTT

J gene: TRBJ2-5
V gene: TRBV11-2
D gene: TRBD2
clone size: -
CDR3 protein: CASSLVPPGRGLQETQYF
CDR3 DNA: TGTGCCAGCAGCTTAGTGCCCCCCGGGCGGGGACTACAAGAGACCCAGTACTTC

J gene: TRBJ1-1
V gene: TRBV5-4
D gene: TRBD1
clone size: -
CDR3 protein: CASNRDRNTEAFF
CDR3 DNA: TGTGCCAGCAACCGGGACAGGAACACTGAAGCTTTCTTT

J gene: TRBJ2-3
V gene: TRBV12-3/TRBV12-4
D gene: TRBD2
clone size: -
CDR3 protein: CASRLTSGDTQYF
CDR3 DNA: TGTGCCAGCAGGCTGACTAGCGGAGATACGCAGTATTTT

J gene: TRBJ1-2
V gene: TRBV11-2
D gene: TRBD1
clone size: once
CDR3 protein: CASSLDLITGGLYGYTF
CDR3 DNA: TGTGCCAGCAGCTTAGATCTAATCACAGGGGGCCTCTATGGCTACACCTTC

J gene: TRBJ2-4
V gene: TRBV11-2
D gene: -
clone size: -
CDR3 protein: CASSSRLAKNIQYF
CDR3 DNA: TGTGCCAGCAGCTCCCGGTTAGCCAAAAACATTCAGTACTTC

J gene: TRBJ1-5
V gene: TRBV5-6
D gene: -
clone size: few
CDR3 protein: CASSFRTGNQPQHF
CDR3 DNA: TGTGCCAGCAGCTTCCGGACGGGCAATCAGCCCCAGCATTTT

J gene: TRBJ2-1
V gene: TRBV5-1
D gene: TRBD2
clone size: -
CDR3 protein: CASSFSGTRDGEQFF
CDR3 DNA: TGCGCCAGCAGCTTCTCCGGGACTAGGGACGGTGAGCAGTTCTTC

J gene: TRBJ1-4
V gene: TRBV7-9
D gene: -
clone size: -
CDR3 protein: CASSPSYNEKLFF
CDR3 DNA: TGTGCCAGCAGCCCTAGCTATAATGAAAAACTGTTTTTT

J gene: TRBJ1-1
V gene: TRBV5-1
D gene: -
clone size: -
CDR3 protein: CASSLEPGYTEAFF
CDR3 DNA: TGCGCCAGCAGCTTGGAACCTGGCTACACTGAAGCTTTCTTT

J gene: TRBJ1-2
V gene: TRBV9
D gene: -
clone size: -
CDR3 protein: CASSVRVGVPYGYTF
CDR3 DNA: TGTGCCAGCAGCGTCAGGGTGGGAGTACCCTATGGCTACACCTTC

J gene: TRBJ2-5
V gene: TRBV21-1
D gene: -
clone size: once
CDR3 protein: CASSKESGGLQETQYF
CDR3 DNA: TGTGCCAGCAGCAAAGAAAGCGGGGGGCTCCAAGAGACCCAGTACTTC